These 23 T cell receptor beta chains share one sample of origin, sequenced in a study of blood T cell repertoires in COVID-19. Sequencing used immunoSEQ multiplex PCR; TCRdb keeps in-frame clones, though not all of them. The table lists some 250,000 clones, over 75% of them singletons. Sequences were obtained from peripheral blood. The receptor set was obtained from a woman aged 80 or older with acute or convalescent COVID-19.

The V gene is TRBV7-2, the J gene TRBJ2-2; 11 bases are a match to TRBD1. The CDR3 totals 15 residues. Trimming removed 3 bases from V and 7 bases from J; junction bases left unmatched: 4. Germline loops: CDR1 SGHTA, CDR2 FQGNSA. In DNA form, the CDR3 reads TGTGCCAGCAGCTTGGGACAGGGGGGAGGCGGGGAGCTGTTTTTT. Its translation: CASSLGQGGGGELFF. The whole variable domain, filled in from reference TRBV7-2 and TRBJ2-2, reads GAGVSQSPSNKVTEKGKDVELRCDPISGHTALYWYRQSLGQGLEFLIYFQGNSAPDKSGLPSDRFSAERTGGSVSTLTIQRTQQEDSAVYLCASSLGQGGGGELFFGEGSRLTVL.

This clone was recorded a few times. The CDR3 loop reads CASMSGGGAAYEQYF. The CDR3 coding sequence is TGCGCCAGCATGTCCGGTGGGGGGGCCGCCTACGAGCAGTACTTC. The rearrangement uses TRBV5-1 and TRBJ2-7; tentatively, D is TRBD2 (7 bases). CDR3 length: 15 residues. Trimming stripped 6 bases from V and 2 bases from J, with 18 bases between. The germline V gene has CDR1 SGHRS and CDR2 YFSETQ.

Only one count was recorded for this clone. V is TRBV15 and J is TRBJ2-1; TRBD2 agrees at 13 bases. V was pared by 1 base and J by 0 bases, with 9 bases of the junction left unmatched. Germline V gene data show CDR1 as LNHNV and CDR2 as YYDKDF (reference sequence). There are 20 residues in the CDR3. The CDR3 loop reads CATSRVKTSGGPSSYNEQFF. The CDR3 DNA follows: TGTGCCACCAGCAGAGTTAAGACTAGCGGGGGGCCAAGCTCCTACAATGAGCAGTTCTTC.

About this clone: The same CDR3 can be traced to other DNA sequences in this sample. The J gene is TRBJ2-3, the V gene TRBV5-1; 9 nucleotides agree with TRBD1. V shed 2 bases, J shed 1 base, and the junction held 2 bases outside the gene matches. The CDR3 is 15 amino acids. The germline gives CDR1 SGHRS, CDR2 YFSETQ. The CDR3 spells CASSFTGGGTDTQYF. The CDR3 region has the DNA TGCGCCAGCAGCTTCACAGGGGGCGGCACAGATACGCAGTATTTT. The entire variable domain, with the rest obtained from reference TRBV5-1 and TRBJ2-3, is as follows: KAGVTQTPRYLIKTRGQQVTLSCSPISGHRSVSWYQQTPGQGLQFLFEYFSETQRNKGNFPGRFSGRQFSNSRSEMNVSTLELGDSALYLCASSFTGGGTDTQYFGPGTRLTVL.

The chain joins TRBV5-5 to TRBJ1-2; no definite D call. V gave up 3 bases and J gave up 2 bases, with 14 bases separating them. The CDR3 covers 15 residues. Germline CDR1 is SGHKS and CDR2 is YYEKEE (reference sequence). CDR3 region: CASSWEGGRNYGYTF. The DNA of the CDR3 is TGTGCCAGCAGCTGGGAGGGCGGCAGGAACTATGGCTACACCTTC.

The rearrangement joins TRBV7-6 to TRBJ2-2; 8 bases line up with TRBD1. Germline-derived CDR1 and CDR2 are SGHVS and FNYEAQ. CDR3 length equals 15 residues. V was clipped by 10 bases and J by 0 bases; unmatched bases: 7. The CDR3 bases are TGTGCCACCCACCGGGACAGGACGAACACCGGGGAGCTGTTTTTT. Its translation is CATHRDRTNTGELFF.

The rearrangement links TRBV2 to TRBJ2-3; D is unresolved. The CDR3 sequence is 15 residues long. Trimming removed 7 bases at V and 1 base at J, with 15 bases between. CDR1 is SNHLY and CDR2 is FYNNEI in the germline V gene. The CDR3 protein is CASIPSASGTDTQYF. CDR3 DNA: TGTGCCAGCATACCGTCGGCGAGCGGCACAGATACGCAGTATTTT.

The CDR3 is CASSFTGTGGFNSPLHF. CDR3 nucleotides: TGTGCCAGCAGCTTCACCGGGACAGGGGGCTTTAATTCACCCCTCCACTTT. The chain combines TRBV5-6 with TRBJ1-6; 12 positions agree with TRBD1. The CDR3 sequence is 17 residues long. V was clipped by 2 bases and J by 6 bases; unmatched bases: 6. Germline-derived CDR1 and CDR2 are SGHDT and YYEEEE.

CDR3 residues: CASSYSTGKNTEAFF. The CDR3 bases are TGTGCCAGCAGTTACTCGACAGGAAAGAACACTGAAGCTTTCTTT. The rearrangement links TRBV6-5 to TRBJ1-1, with D perhaps TRBD1 (6 bases). Trimming shortened V by 0 bases and J by 1 base, and 9 bases separated the two germline ends. The CDR3 consists of 15 residues. Germline V CDR1 and CDR2: MNHEY, SVGAGI.

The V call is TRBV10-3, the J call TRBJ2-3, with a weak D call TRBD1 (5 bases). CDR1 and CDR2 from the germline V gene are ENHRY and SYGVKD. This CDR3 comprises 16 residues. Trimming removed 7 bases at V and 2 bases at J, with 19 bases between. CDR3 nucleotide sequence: TGTGCCATCACCCCCCGACAGAAGGAGTCCACAGATACGCAGTATTTT. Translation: CAITPRQKESTDTQYF.

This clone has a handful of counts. The CDR3 sequence: CASRGRGDSYEQYF. In DNA, the CDR3 is TGTGCCAGCAGAGGGAGGGGGGACTCCTACGAGCAGTACTTC. The chain employs TRBV3-1 (or the pseudogene TRBV3-2) and TRBJ2-7; TRBD2 might be the D (7 bases). The CDR3 totals 14 residues. Germline V lookup: CDR1 LGHDT, CDR2 YNNKEL (reference sequence). Trimming left V 6 bases short and J 0 bases short, with 12 bases between.

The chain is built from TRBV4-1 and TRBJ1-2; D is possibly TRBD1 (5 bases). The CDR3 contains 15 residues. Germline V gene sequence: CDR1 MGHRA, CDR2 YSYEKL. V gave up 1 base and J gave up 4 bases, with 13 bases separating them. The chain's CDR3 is CASSQGGGVLYGYTF. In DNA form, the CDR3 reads TGCGCCAGCAGCCAAGGGGGAGGGGTACTCTATGGCTACACCTTC.

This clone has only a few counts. CDR3 sequence: CSVLRGQGNGYTF. CDR3 DNA: TGCAGCGTTTTGAGGGGACAGGGGAATGGCTACACCTTC. This chain connects TRBV29-1 to TRBJ1-2, with 10 bases aligning to TRBD1. V trimming: 5 bases; J trimming: 6 bases; junction bases outside the gene matches: 6. CDR3 length equals 13 residues. The germline V gene encodes CDR1 SQVTM and CDR2 ANQGSEA.

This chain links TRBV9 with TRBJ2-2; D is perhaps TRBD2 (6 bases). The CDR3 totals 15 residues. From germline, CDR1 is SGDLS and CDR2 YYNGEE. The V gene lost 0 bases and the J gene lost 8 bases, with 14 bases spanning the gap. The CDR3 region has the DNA TGTGCCAGCAGCGTAGCGGGAGATGCAAGGGGGGAGCTGTTTTTT. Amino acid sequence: CASSVAGDARGELFF. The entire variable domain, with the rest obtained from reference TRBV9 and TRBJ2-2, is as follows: DSGVTQTPKHLITATGQRVTLRCSPRSGDLSVYWYQQSLDQGLQFLIQYYNGEERAKGNILERFSAQQFPDLHSELNLSSLELGDSALYFCASSVAGDARGELFFGEGSRLTVL.

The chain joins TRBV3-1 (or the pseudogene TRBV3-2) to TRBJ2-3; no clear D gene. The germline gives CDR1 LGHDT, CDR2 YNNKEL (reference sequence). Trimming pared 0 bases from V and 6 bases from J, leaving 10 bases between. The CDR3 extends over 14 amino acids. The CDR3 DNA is TGTGCCAGCAGCCAAGATGCTAGTTTCGATACGCAGTATTTT. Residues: CASSQDASFDTQYF.

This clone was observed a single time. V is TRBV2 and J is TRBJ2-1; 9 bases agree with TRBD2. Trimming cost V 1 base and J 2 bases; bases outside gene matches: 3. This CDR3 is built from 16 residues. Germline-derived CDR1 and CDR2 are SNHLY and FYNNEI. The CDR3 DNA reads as TGTGCCAGCAGTGAAGGGGGCGGGAGGGCCTACAATGAGCAGTTCTTC. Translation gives CASSEGGGRAYNEQFF.

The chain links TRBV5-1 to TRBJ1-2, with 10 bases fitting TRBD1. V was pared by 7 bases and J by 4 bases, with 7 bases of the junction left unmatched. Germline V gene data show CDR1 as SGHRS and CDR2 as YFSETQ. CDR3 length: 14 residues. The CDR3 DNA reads TGCGCCAGCGCCCAGACAGGGGGCAGCTATGGCTACACCTTC. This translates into CASAQTGGSYGYTF.

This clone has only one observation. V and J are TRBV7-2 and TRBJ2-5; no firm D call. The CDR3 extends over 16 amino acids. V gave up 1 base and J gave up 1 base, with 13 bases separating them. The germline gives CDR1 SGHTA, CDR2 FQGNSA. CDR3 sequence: CASSLDAAVIQETQYF. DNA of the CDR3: TGTGCCAGCAGCTTAGATGCTGCGGTGATCCAAGAGACCCAGTACTTC.

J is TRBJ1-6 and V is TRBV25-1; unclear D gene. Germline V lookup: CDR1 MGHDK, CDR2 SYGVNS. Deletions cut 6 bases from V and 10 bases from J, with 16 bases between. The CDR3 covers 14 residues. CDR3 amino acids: CASSRLTEGSPLHF. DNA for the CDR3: TGTGCCAGCAGCCGACTGACCGAGGGCTCACCCCTCCACTTT. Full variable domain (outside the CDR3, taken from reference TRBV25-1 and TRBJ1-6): EADIYQTPRYLVIGTGKKITLECSQTMGHDKMYWYQQDPGMELHLIHYSYGVNSTEKGDLSSESTVSRIRTEHFPLTLESARPSHTSQYLCASSRLTEGSPLHFGNGTRLTVT.

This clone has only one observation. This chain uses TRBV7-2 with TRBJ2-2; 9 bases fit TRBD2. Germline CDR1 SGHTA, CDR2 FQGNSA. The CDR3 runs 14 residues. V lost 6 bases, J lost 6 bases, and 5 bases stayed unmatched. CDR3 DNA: TGTGCCAGCAGGGTAGCGGGAGACGCCGGGGAGCTGTTTTTT. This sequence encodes CASRVAGDAGELFF.

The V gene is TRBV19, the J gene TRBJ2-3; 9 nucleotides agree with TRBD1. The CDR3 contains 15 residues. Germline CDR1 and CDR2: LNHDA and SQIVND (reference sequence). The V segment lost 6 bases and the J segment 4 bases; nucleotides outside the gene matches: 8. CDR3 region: CASRGTGISPDTQYF. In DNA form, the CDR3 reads TGTGCCAGTAGGGGGACAGGGATATCCCCAGATACGCAGTATTTT.

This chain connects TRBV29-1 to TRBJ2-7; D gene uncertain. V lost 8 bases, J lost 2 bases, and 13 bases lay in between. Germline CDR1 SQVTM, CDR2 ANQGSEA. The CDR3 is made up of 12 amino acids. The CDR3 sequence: CSPRGDPYEQYF. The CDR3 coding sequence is TGCAGCCCACGTGGAGACCCCTACGAGCAGTACTTC.

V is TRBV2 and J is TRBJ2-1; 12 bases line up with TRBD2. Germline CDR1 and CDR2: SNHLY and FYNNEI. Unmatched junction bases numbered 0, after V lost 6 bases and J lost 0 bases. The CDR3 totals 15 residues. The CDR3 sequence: CASRTSGSSYNEQFF. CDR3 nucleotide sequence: TGTGCCAGCAGGACTAGCGGGAGCTCCTACAATGAGCAGTTCTTC.